Each of the 27 T cell receptor beta chains below was sequenced from the same sample in a study of cytomegalovirus exposure and HLA in healthy donors. It was with 60 Vbeta and 13 Jbeta primers that the PCR ran. The data were produced by immunoSEQ multiplex PCR, yet TCRdb's version contains in-frame clones alone and is incomplete. The table has roughly 150,000 clones, 80% to 90% seen once. The sequenced material came from PBMCs. Source of these receptors: a woman in her thirties or forties in good health and CMV-seropositive.

This clone is a singleton in its sample. The chain combines TRBV30 with TRBJ2-1; D unclear. The length of the CDR3 is 14 residues. Germline lookup yields CDR1 GTSNPN and CDR2 SVGIG (reference sequence). V lost 4 bases and J 4 bases, leaving 14 bases between the germline ends. The CDR3: CAWTGQMAYNEQFF. The CDR3 DNA reads TGTGCCTGGACTGGCCAGATGGCTTACAATGAGCAGTTCTTC.

A single count supports this clone. This chain links TRBV7-8 with TRBJ1-2, with D perhaps TRBD1 (5 bases). This CDR3 is built from 18 residues. Germline V CDR1 and CDR2: SGHVS, FQNEAQ. Trimming cost V 5 bases and J 5 bases, with 27 bases left between them. The chain's CDR3 is CASSTQAFKKRGDYGYTF. The DNA of the CDR3 is TGTGCCAGCAGCACACAGGCCTTTAAGAAAAGGGGTGATTATGGCTACACCTTC.

This clone has more than one count but fewer than ten. The chain is built from TRBV6-5 and TRBJ1-1, with a weak D call TRBD1 (5 bases). This CDR3 has 15 amino acids. The germline V and J ends were trimmed by 2 bases and 8 bases, with 18 bases remaining between them. Germline assignment: CDR1 MNHEY and CDR2 SVGAGI. The CDR3 nucleotides read TGTGCCAGCAGTTACCAACGACAGAATAGTGGAGAAGCTTTCTTT. It yields the protein CASSYQRQNSGEAFF.

This chain links TRBV2 with TRBJ2-5; TRBD2 might be the D (5 bases). CDR3 length: 15 amino acids. Germline values: CDR1 SNHLY, CDR2 FYNNEI. V was clipped by 5 bases and J by 4 bases, with 17 bases between them. The CDR3 reads CASSRELVSVETQYF. CDR3 DNA sequence: TGTGCCAGCAGTCGTGAACTAGTGTCAGTAGAGACCCAGTACTTC.

The J gene is TRBJ2-3, the V gene TRBV27, with 7 bases fitting TRBD1. Losses at the gene ends were 10 bases for V and 0 bases for J; bases not matched to a gene: 10. The CDR3 contains 15 residues. CDR1 is MNHEY, CDR2 SMNVEV, per germline (reference sequence). CDR3 protein: CATSSGGYSTDTQYF. Here the CDR3 DNA reads TGTGCCACCTCGTCAGGGGGTTACAGCACAGATACGCAGTATTTT.

CDR3 region: CSVMDWAQSQFF. The CDR3 nucleotides read TGCAGCGTTATGGACTGGGCCCAGTCGCAGTTCTTC. V gene TRBV29-1 combines with J gene TRBJ2-1; D is possibly TRBD2 (5 bases). Germline values: CDR1 SQVTM, CDR2 ANQGSEA. This CDR3 region has 12 residues. With 5 bases removed from V and 12 bases from J, the gap between germline ends came to 17 bases.

In its sample, this clone was seen once. This chain connects TRBV18 to TRBJ1-5, with TRBD1 identical over 7 bases. CDR1 KGHSH and CDR2 LQKENI come from the germline V gene. Trimming at V came to 8 bases and at J to 6 bases, leaving 13 bases not matched to a gene. This CDR3 contains 15 residues. CDR3: CASQASRGLSQPQHF. CDR3 DNA sequence: TGTGCCAGCCAAGCATCCAGGGGGTTAAGTCAGCCCCAGCATTTT.

This chain joins TRBV9 and TRBJ2-1; 8 bases align to TRBD1. The germline V gene encodes CDR1 SGDLS and CDR2 YYNGEE. The CDR3 extends over 15 amino acids. J gave up 1 base and V 4 bases, and 4 bases lay outside the gene matches. DNA for the CDR3: TGTGCCAGCAGCCTTGGACAGGGTTCCTACAATGAGCAGTTCTTC. The encoded protein is CASSLGQGSYNEQFF.

This clone was detected only a few times. The chain couples TRBV2 to TRBJ2-2; no firm D call. The V end lost 5 bases, the J end lost 3 bases, and 4 bases lay between the germline ends. Germline assignment: CDR1 SNHLY and CDR2 FYNNEI. The CDR3 covers 12 residues. CDR3 sequence: CASSTDTGELFF. CDR3 DNA: TGTGCCAGCAGTACAGACACCGGGGAGCTGTTTTTT.

This clone has only one observation. V gene TRBV5-4 combines with J gene TRBJ2-6; TRBD2 matches at 7 bases. The V gene's germline CDR1 is SGHNT and CDR2 YYREEE (reference sequence). There are 17 residues in the CDR3. Losses at the gene ends were 0 bases for V and 1 base for J; bases not matched to a gene: 4. The CDR3 sequence is CASSLGGGGSGANVLTF. In DNA, the CDR3 is TGTGCCAGCAGCTTGGGCGGGGGAGGGTCTGGGGCCAACGTCCTGACTTTC.

The chain joins TRBV28 to TRBJ2-5; TRBD1 matches 8 bases. Per the germline V gene, CDR1 is MDHEN and CDR2 is SYDVKM. The ends lost 5 bases at V and 5 bases at J; junction bases unmatched: 7. The CDR3 runs to 14 residues. The CDR3 bases are TGTGCCAGCAGTGCGAGACAGGGGAGGGAGACCCAGTACTTC. It specifies CASSARQGRETQYF.

This clone has a handful of counts. This chain links TRBV2 with TRBJ2-5; D unresolved. This CDR3 is 13 amino acids long. V lost 1 base and J 4 bases, leaving 7 bases between the germline ends. In germline, CDR1 is SNHLY, CDR2 FYNNEI. CDR3 coding DNA: TGTGCCAGCAGTGAAGGTCTAACAGAGACCCAGTACTTC. This sequence encodes CASSEGLTETQYF. Together with reference TRBV2 and TRBJ2-5, the CDR3 gives the full variable domain: EPEVTQTPSHQVTQMGQEVILRCVPISNHLYFYWYRQILGQKVEFLVSFYNNEISEKSEIFDDQFSVERPDGSNFTLKIRSTKLEDSAMYFCASSEGLTETQYFGPGTRLLVL.

The rearrangement joins TRBV5-6 to TRBJ2-5; the match to TRBD1 covers 8 bases. CDR3 length equals 16 residues. With 2 bases clipped from V and 5 bases from J, the junction kept 11 bases outside the gene matches. Per the germline V gene, CDR1 is SGHDT and CDR2 is YYEEEE. DNA for the CDR3: TGTGCCAGCAGCTTCCCCCCCGCAGGGGGCAGGGAGACCCAGTACTTC. Its translation is CASSFPPAGGRETQYF.

This clone has a handful of counts. The rearrangement joins TRBV5-1 to TRBJ1-1; D is unresolved. CDR3 length: 15 amino acids. Per the germline V gene, CDR1 is SGHRS and CDR2 is YFSETQ. V lost 4 bases to trimming and J lost 0 bases, with 13 bases between them. The CDR3 spells CASSPGGSMNTEAFF. The CDR3 coding sequence is TGCGCCAGCAGCCCGGGAGGATCCATGAACACTGAAGCTTTCTTT. Supplemented by reference TRBV5-1 and TRBJ1-1, the full variable domain reads KAGVTQTPRYLIKTRGQQVTLSCSPISGHRSVSWYQQTPGQGLQFLFEYFSETQRNKGNFPGRFSGRQFSNSRSEMNVSTLELGDSALYLCASSPGGSMNTEAFFGQGTRLTVV.

The chain joins TRBV5-8 to TRBJ2-1, with a weak D call TRBD2 (7 bases). In germline, CDR1 is SGHTS, CDR2 YDEGEE. With 6 bases removed from V and 11 bases from J, the gap between germline ends came to 27 bases. The CDR3 loop spans 16 amino acids. CDR3 sequence reads: CASTWEGGPPSEKQFF. CDR3 DNA: TGTGCCAGCACCTGGGAGGGGGGCCCCCCTTCTGAGAAGCAGTTCTTC.

V usage is TRBV4-3 and J usage is TRBJ1-5; TRBD1 might be the D (5 bases). CDR1 and CDR2 (germline): LGHNA, YSLEER. The CDR3 runs to 13 residues. V was trimmed by 4 bases and J by 7 bases, leaving 11 bases between them. The CDR3 spells CASSRVGGQPQHF. CDR3 nucleotide sequence: TGCGCCAGCAGCCGCGTGGGGGGGCAGCCCCAGCATTTT.

This clone was recorded only once. The chain recombines TRBV19 with TRBJ2-3; TRBD2 aligns across 10 bases. The CDR3 spans 15 residues. J was trimmed by 0 bases and V by 6 bases; bases with no gene match: 3. The V gene's germline CDR1 is LNHDA and CDR2 SQIVND (reference sequence). CDR3 DNA sequence: TGTGCCAGTAGCCTACTAGCGGGGAGCACAGATACGCAGTATTTT. Its protein product is CASSLLAGSTDTQYF.

This clone occurred a few times. This chain links TRBV4-1 with TRBJ1-4, with a weak D call TRBD1 (5 bases). Germline V gene sequence: CDR1 MGHRA, CDR2 YSYEKL. Trimming pared 3 bases from V and 11 bases from J, leaving 13 bases between. The CDR3 contains 13 residues. CDR3 region: CASSQAGGGKLFF. The DNA for the CDR3 is TGCGCCAGCAGCCAGGCGGGGGGAGGGAAACTGTTTTTT.

This clone was recorded only once. Other DNA sequences from this sample encode an identical CDR3 as well. This chain uses TRBV4-3 with TRBJ2-2; D is ambiguous. This CDR3 contains 14 residues. V was pared by 0 bases and J by 1 base, with 3 bases between. Germline V gives CDR1 LGHNA, CDR2 YSLEER. The CDR3 here is CASSQDRNTGELFF. In nucleotides, the CDR3 is TGCGCCAGCAGCCAAGATCGGAACACCGGGGAGCTGTTTTTT.

The gene calls are TRBV30 and TRBJ2-7; 7 nucleotides match TRBD1. This CDR3 has 14 amino acids. The junction had 5 bases not matched to a gene; V was cut back by 3 bases and J by 0 bases. Germline CDR1 and CDR2: GTSNPN and SVGIG (reference sequence). The CDR3 loop is CAWRDRDSSYEQYF. For the CDR3, the DNA is TGTGCCTGGAGGGACCGGGACAGCTCCTACGAGCAGTACTTC.

V is TRBV11-2 and J is TRBJ2-7; 8 bases fit TRBD2. Germline V lookup: CDR1 SGHAT, CDR2 FQNNGV. CDR3 length: 15 amino acids. The V gene end was trimmed by 1 base and the J gene end by 0 bases; junction bases not matched to a gene: 2. CDR3 bases: TGTGCCAGCAGCTTAGGGCGGGGGGTCTCCTACGAGCAGTACTTC. It is translated as CASSLGRGVSYEQYF. The whole variable domain, remainder taken from reference TRBV11-2 and TRBJ2-7, is EAGVAQSPRYKIIEKRQSVAFWCNPISGHATLYWYQQILGQGPKLLIQFQNNGVVDDSQLPKDRFSAERLKGVDSTLKIQPAKLEDSAVYLCASSLGRGVSYEQYFGPGTRLTVT.

This chain uses TRBV7-2 with TRBJ1-3; D remains unclear. This CDR3 comprises 16 residues. The V end was cut by 2 bases, the J end by 0 bases, with 11 bases between. Looked up from germline, CDR1 is SGHTA and CDR2 is FQGNSA. The CDR3 sequence: CASSLSSGFSGNTIYF. The CDR3 DNA sequence: TGTGCCAGCAGCTTAAGTAGCGGTTTCTCTGGAAACACCATATATTTT. The full variable domain, with the rest looked up from reference TRBV7-2 and TRBJ1-3, is GAGVSQSPSNKVTEKGKDVELRCDPISGHTALYWYRQSLGQGLEFLIYFQGNSAPDKSGLPSDRFSAERTGGSVSTLTIQRTQQEDSAVYLCASSLSSGFSGNTIYFGEGSWLTVV.

In nucleotides, the CDR3 is TGTGCCAGCAGCTTTGGGAGACTAGCGGGCAGACAAGGGCAGTTCTTC. Protein sequence: CASSFGRLAGRQGQFF. The chain joins TRBV7-2 to TRBJ2-1; 10 bases are a match to TRBD2. The trim removed 3 bases at V and 12 bases at J, leaving 14 bases unmatched. The CDR3 runs 16 residues. Germline CDR1 and CDR2: SGHTA and FQGNSA. The full variable domain, in which reference TRBV7-2 and TRBJ2-1 provide the parts outside the CDR3, is GAGVSQSPSNKVTEKGKDVELRCDPISGHTALYWYRQSLGQGLEFLIYFQGNSAPDKSGLPSDRFSAERTGGSVSTLTIQRTQQEDSAVYLCASSFGRLAGRQGQFFGPGTRLTVL.

The V gene is TRBV19, the J gene TRBJ1-5; possibly TRBD1 for D (5 bases). The length of the CDR3 is 13 residues. Germline-derived CDR1 and CDR2 are LNHDA and SQIVND (reference sequence). Trimming took off 7 bases at V and 2 bases at J, with 9 bases between the two ends. CDR3 region: CASTSQGNQPQHF. DNA for the CDR3: TGTGCCAGTACGTCACAGGGCAATCAGCCCCAGCATTTT.

V is TRBV5-1 and J is TRBJ2-3; D possibly corresponds to TRBD1 (5 bases). Per germline, CDR1 SGHRS and CDR2 YFSETQ. The V gene lost 4 bases and the J gene lost 2 bases, with 11 bases spanning the gap. This CDR3 contains 14 residues. The CDR3: CASSPETVTDTQYF. The CDR3 nucleotides read TGCGCCAGCAGCCCTGAGACAGTCACAGATACGCAGTATTTT.

The chain couples TRBV14 to TRBJ2-7; a weak D match, TRBD1 (6 bases). This CDR3 spans 18 amino acids. Germline assignment: CDR1 SGHDN and CDR2 FVKESK. Trimming stripped 4 bases from V and 2 bases from J, with 24 bases between. The CDR3 bases are TGTGCCAGCAGCCCGTTCTCTACCACGGCCAGGGGAACCTACGAGCAGTACTTC. This translates into CASSPFSTTARGTYEQYF.

This clone showed up just a few times. V gene TRBV5-4 combines with J gene TRBJ2-2; tentative D call: TRBD1 (6 bases). Germline V gives CDR1 SGHNT, CDR2 YYREEE (reference sequence). The CDR3 sequence is 15 residues long. V was pared by 3 bases and J by 2 bases, with 11 bases between. CDR3 DNA: TGTGCCAGCAGCTCCCAGGGGTTTAACACCGGGGAGCTGTTTTTT. Its translation: CASSSQGFNTGELFF. The full variable domain, completed using reference TRBV5-4 and TRBJ2-2, is ETGVTQSPTHLIKTRGQQVTLRCSSQSGHNTVSWYQQALGQGPQFIFQYYREEENGRGNFPPRFSGLQFPNYSSELNVNALELDDSALYLCASSSQGFNTGELFFGEGSRLTVL.